Reported below is one T cell receptor (beta chain). Its cognate antigen has yet to be identified. Base qualities are not recorded, but no much larger clone differs from it by a single base. Healthy HIV-negative adults with no recently reported acute infections or vaccinations were included as donors. Only Caucasian adults living in Nashville, Tennessee, USA were represented among the donors. CD4+ T cells were enriched by magnetic negative selection; naive cells were then positively selected on CD45RA, and the negative fraction formed the memory subset. Blood was collected by leukapheresis, and PBMCs were isolated by Ficoll-Histopaque density gradient centrifugation and then cryopreserved in liquid nitrogen vapor phase. Purity and quantity of every magnetically sorted T cell population were checked by analytical flow cytometry. Genomic DNA was isolated from every sorted fraction and measured by UV absorbance on a Nanodrop 2000c.

At the junction V is shortened by 4 bases and J by 4 bases, with 14 bases in between. Based on the germline V gene (reference sequence), the CDR1 and CDR2 sequences are SGHNT and YYREEE. Including cysteine and phenylalanine, the CDR3 has 15 amino acids. The kept DNA is CDR3 alone, 45 bases in frame from the first base. This entry comes from a study of shared clonotypes between healthy human individuals (dated by TCRdb to the early 2020s). General notes on the study: The cohort included a few men and a couple of women between 18 and 49 years of age. Per donor, leukapheresis produced somewhere between about 0.9 and 10 billion PBMCs. Libraries were prepared and TCR repertoires were sequenced by different laboratories using diverse techniques, in order to increase sequencing depth and limit assay-specific biases. For each donor, three plates each were used for CD4 naive and CD4 memory, two plates were used for CD8 naive, and one plate was used for CD8 memory. The study deeply sequenced blood TCR repertoires of several healthy adults to estimate repertoire size and the extent of clonotype sharing between individuals. Beyond this particular receptor, the publication reports: Sharing across a few donors was observed for about 5% of naive CD4, over 3% of naive CD8, 2% to 2.5% of memory CD4, and about 0.38% of memory CD8 clonotypes. Larger estimated clonotype richness was generally found for naive subsets than for memory subsets. Based on pairwise subsampling, the degree of clonotype sharing among donors was expected to be affected by sequencing depth. Compared with non-shared clonotypes, clonotypes shared by all four sorted-subset donors had higher generation probabilities. Because the study included a small number of donors, the genetic and exposure-history diversity represented was limited. Only blood was sampled, and tissue TCR repertoires likely differ from those in blood. Rarefaction of sorted-subset datasets indicated incomplete sequencing despite the large sequencing depth.

TCR CDR3 regions were amplified from genomic DNA by multiplex PCR using the deep immunoSEQ assay. For each cell subset, the extracted genomic DNA was distributed evenly across all wells of several immunoSEQ 96-well plates, and each plate served as one replicate. For sorted subsets, about 200 ng genomic DNA, equal to some 28,000 T cell genomes, was loaded into each replicate PCR. Purified libraries were measured with a Qubit 3.0 fluorometer, size-checked on a Bioanalyzer 2100, and measured again with the KAPA Library Quantification kit. Every immunoSEQ 96-well plate was sequenced on a dedicated single-read 150-cycle Illumina NextSeq 550 flow cell. As for how the authors treated the data: Because only junctional sequences without quality scores were contained in the immunoSEQ output, filtering matching that applied to full-length reads could not be performed. To assign V/J genes and CDR3, sequences were annotated against IMGT germline references using PyIR, a Python wrapper for IgBLAST v1.9. Reads were removed for weak V/J assignments (E-value above 1e-6), missing CDR3, stop codons, out-of-frame junctions, or ambiguous translated residues. A V3J clonotype was defined by an identical inferred V gene, J gene, and CDR3 amino acid sequence. Percentage overlap between repertoires was computed as shared unique clonotypes divided by the size of the smaller repertoire. Richness of each repertoire was evaluated using RTK rarefaction, the Chao1 estimator, and Recon v2.1 estimates of unobserved clonotypes. OLGA was used to compute generation probabilities for all TCRbeta clonotypes that the gDNA method yielded from a few donors. TCRdb carries this immuneACCESS record with in-frame sequences only. Its versions omit some clonotypes, under half of them owing to an unresolved V gene in the studies checked, with the rest unexplained. V and J calls and clone size are those listed in that table; D and trimming were worked out from the DNA. The sample yields under 600,000 clones; 97% were counted once. The ten top clones hold 0.045% to 0.06% of the sample.

The TCR comes from a woman aged 25-40 years in good health. This receptor chain uses TRBV5-4 and TRBJ1-4; the D gene is perhaps TRBD1, from 5 matching bases. The source material was naive CD4+ T cells sorted from blood. The cell subset or site label for this specimen denotes: CD45RA+ positively selected. The CDR3 amino acid sequence is: CASSATGGVNEKLFF. The bases read TGTGCCAGCAGCGCTACAGGCGGCGTTAATGAAAAACTGTTTTTT.